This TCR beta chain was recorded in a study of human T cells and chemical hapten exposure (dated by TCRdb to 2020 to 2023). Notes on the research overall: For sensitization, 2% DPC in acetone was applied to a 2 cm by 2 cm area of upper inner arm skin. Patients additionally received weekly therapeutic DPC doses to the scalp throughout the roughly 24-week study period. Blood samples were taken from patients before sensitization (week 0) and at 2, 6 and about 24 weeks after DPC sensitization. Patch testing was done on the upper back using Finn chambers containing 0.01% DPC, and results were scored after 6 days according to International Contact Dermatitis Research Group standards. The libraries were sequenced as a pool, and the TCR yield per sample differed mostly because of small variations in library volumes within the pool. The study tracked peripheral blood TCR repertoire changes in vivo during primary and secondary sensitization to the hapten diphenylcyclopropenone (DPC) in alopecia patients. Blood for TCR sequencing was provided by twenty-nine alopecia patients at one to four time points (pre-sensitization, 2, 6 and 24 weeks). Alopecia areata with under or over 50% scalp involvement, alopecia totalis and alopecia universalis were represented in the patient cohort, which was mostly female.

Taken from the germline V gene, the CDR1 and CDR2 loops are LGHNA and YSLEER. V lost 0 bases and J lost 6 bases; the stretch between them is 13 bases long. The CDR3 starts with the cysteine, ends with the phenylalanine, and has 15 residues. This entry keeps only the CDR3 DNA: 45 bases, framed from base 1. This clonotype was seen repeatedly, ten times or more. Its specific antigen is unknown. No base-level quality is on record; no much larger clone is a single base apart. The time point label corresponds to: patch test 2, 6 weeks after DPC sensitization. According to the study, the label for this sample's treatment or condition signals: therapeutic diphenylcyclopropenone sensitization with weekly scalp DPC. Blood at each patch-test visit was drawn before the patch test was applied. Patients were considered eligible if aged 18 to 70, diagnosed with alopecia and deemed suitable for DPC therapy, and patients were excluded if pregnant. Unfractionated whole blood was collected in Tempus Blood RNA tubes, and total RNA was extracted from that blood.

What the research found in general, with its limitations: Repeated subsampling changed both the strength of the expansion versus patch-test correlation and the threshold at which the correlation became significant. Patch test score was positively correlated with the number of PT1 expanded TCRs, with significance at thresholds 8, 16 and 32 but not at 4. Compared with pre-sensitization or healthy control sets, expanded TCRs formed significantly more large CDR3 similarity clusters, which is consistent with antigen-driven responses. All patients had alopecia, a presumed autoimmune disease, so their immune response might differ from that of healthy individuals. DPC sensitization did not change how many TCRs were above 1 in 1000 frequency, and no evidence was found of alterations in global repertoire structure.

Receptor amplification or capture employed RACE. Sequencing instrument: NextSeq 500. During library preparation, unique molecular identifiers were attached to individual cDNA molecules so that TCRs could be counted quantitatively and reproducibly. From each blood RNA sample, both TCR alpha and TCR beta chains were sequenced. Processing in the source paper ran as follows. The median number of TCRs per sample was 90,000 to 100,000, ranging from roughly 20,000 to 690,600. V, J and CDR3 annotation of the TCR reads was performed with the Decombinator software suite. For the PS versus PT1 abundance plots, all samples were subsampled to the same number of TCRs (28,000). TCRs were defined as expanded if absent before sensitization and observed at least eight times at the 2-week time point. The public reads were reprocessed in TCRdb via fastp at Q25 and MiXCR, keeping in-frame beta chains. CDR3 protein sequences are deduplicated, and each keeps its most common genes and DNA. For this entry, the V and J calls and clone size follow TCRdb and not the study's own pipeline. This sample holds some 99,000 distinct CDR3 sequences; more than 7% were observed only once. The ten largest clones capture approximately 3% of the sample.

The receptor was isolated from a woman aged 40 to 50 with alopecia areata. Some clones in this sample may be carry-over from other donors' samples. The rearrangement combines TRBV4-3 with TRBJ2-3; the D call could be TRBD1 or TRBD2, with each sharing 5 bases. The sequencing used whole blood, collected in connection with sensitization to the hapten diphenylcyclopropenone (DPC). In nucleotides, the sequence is TGCGCCAGCAGCCAAGATGGGAGAGGGGCCGATACGCAGTATTTT. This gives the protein CASSQDGRGADTQYF.